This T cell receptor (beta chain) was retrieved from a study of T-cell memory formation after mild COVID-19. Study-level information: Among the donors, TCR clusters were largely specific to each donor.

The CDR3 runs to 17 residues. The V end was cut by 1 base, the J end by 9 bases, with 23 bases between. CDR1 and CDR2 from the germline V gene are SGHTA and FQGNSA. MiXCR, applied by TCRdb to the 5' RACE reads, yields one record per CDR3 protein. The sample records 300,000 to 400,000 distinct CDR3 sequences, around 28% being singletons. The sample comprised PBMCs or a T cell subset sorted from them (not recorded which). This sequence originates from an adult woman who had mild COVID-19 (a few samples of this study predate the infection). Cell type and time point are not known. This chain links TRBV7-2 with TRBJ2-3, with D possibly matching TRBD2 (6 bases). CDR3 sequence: CASSLGHLNVGGITQYF. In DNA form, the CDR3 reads TGTGCCAGCAGCTTAGGGCATTTAAACGTGGGCGGGATAACGCAGTATTTT.